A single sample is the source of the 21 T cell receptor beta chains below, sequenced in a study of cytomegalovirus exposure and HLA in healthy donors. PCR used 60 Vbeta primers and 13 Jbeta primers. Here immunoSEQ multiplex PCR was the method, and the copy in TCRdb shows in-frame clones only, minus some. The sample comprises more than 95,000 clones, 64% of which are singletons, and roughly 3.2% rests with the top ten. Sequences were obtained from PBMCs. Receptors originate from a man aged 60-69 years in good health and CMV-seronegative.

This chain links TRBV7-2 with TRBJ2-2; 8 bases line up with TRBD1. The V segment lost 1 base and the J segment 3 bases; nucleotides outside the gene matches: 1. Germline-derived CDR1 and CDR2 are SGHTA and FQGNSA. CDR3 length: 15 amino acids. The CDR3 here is CASSLGTGYTGELFF. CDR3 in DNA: TGTGCCAGCAGCTTAGGGACAGGGTACACCGGGGAGCTGTTTTTT.

The CDR3 sequence is CASSLGGETEAFF. The CDR3 DNA sequence: TGTGCCAGCAGCTTGGGGGGAGAGACTGAAGCTTTCTTT. The chain is built from TRBV11-2 and TRBJ1-1; perhaps TRBD1 as D (5 bases). Germline-derived CDR1 and CDR2 are SGHAT and FQNNGV. The CDR3 is made up of 13 amino acids. The ends were cut back, 3 bases at V and 5 bases at J, with 10 bases in the middle.

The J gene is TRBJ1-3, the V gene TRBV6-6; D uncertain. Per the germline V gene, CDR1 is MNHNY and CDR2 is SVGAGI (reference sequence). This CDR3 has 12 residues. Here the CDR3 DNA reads TGTGCAACCCAGGAGGCTGGAAACACCATATATTTT. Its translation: CATQEAGNTIYF.

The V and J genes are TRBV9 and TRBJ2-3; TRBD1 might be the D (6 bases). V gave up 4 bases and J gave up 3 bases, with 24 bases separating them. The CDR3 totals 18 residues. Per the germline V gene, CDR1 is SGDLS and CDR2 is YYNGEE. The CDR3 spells CASSPSGQGLWSTDTQYF. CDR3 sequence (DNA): TGTGCCAGCAGCCCATCCGGCCAGGGGCTTTGGTCTACAGATACGCAGTATTTT.

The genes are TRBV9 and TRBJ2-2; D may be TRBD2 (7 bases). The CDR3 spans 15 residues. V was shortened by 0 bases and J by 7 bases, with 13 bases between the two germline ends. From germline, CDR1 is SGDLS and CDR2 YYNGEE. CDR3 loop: CASSVVGGAIGELFF. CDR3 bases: TGTGCCAGCAGCGTAGTAGGGGGGGCCATCGGGGAGCTGTTTTTT.

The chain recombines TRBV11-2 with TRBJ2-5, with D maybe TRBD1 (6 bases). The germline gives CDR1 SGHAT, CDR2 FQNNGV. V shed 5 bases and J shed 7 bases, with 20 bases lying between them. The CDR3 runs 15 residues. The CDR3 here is CASSQIGQNLGTQYF. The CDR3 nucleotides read TGTGCCAGCAGCCAAATCGGACAGAATCTAGGGACCCAGTACTTC.

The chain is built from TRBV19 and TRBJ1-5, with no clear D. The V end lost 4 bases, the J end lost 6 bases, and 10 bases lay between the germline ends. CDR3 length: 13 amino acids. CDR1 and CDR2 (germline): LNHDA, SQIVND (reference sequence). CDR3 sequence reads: CASSTQRGQPQHF. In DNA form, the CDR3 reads TGTGCCAGTAGTACACAACGGGGTCAGCCCCAGCATTTT.

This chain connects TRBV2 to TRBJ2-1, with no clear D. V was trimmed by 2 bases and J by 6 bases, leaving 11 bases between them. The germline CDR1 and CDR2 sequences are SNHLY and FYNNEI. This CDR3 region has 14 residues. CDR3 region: CASSERGLLNEQFF. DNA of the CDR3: TGTGCCAGCAGTGAACGTGGTCTACTCAATGAGCAGTTCTTC.

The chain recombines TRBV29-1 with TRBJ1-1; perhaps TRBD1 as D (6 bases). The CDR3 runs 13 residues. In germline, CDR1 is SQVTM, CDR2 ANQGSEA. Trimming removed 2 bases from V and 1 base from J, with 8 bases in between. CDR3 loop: CSVEQGTNTEAFF. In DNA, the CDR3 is TGCAGCGTTGAACAGGGGACGAACACTGAAGCTTTCTTT.

In DNA, the CDR3 is TGTGCCAGCTCACCGTGCGGGGGGGGTTCTTGCGAGCAGTACTTC. Translated, it gives CASSPCGGGSCEQYF. V gene TRBV18 combines with J gene TRBJ2-7; 9 bases line up with TRBD2. Germline CDR1 reads KGHSH; CDR2 reads LQKENI. The CDR3 has 15 residues. J was trimmed by 6 bases and V by 3 bases; bases with no gene match: 9.

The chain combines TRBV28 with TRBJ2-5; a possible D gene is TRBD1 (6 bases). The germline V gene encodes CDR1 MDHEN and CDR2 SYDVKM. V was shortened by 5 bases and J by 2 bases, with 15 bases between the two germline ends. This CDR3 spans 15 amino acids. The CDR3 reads CASSGRDNDQETQYF. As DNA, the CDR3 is TGTGCCAGCAGTGGCCGGGACAACGATCAAGAGACCCAGTACTTC.

The CDR3 nucleotides read TGCGCCAGCAGGCCCACAGAGCTTATGGAACTGTTTTTT. It is translated as CASRPTELMELFF. V and J are TRBV4-1 and TRBJ1-4; the D is unclear. Germline V CDR1 and CDR2: MGHRA, YSYEKL. The CDR3 loop spans 13 amino acids. The V gene lost 6 bases and the J gene lost 12 bases, with 17 bases spanning the gap.

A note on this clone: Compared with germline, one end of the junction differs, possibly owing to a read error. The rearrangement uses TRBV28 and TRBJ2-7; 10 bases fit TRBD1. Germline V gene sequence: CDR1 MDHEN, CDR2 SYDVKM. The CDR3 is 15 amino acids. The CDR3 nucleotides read TGTGCCAGCAGCAGGACAGGGGGTTTCTCCTACGAGCAGTGCTTC. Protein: CASSRTGGFSYEQCF.

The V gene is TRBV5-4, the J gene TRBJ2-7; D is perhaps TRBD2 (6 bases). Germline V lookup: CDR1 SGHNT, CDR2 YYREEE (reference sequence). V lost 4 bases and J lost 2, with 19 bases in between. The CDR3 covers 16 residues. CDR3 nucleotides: TGTGCCAGCAGCGGGCAGGGCGGGGCATTCCCCTACGAGCAGTACTTC. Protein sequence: CASSGQGGAFPYEQYF.

CDR3 DNA sequence: TGTGCCAGCAGAGCCGGGACATCGAACACTGAAGCTTTCTTT. Its protein product is CASRAGTSNTEAFF. This chain links TRBV6-1 with TRBJ1-1, with D tentatively TRBD1 (6 bases). CDR1 is MNHNS, CDR2 SASEGT, per germline. The V and J ends lost 6 bases and 1 base respectively, with 12 bases between them. The CDR3 extends over 14 amino acids.

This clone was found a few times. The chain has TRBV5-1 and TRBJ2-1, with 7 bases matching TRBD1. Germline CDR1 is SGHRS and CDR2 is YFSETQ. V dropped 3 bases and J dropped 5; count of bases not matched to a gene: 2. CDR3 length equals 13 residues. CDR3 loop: CASSSGQNNEQFF. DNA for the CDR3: TGCGCCAGCAGCTCGGGACAGAACAATGAGCAGTTCTTC.

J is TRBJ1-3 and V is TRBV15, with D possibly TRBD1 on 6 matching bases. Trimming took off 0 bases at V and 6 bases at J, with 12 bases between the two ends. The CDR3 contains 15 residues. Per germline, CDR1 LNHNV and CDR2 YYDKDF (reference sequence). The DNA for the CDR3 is TGTGCCACCAGCAGAGATTCAGGGGCCGAAAACACCATATATTTT. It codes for CATSRDSGAENTIYF.

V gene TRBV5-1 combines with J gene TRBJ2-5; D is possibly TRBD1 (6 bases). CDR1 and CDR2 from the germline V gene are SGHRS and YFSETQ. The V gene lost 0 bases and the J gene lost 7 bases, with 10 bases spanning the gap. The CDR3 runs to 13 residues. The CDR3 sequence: CASSLDGDMTQYF. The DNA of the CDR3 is TGCGCCAGCAGCTTGGACGGGGACATGACCCAGTACTTC.

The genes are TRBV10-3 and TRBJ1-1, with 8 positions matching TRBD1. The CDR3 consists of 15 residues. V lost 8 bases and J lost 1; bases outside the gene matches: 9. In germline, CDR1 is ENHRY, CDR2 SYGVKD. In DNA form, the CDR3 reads TGTGCCATCGGTGGGGCGGGGACAGGGAACACTGAAGCTTTCTTT. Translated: CAIGGAGTGNTEAFF.

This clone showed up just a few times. The CDR3 DNA follows: TGCGCCAGCAGCCAAGAGGGAACAGGGGGCGCCGGGTATGGCTACACCTTC. Protein sequence: CASSQEGTGGAGYGYTF. The chain combines TRBV4-1 with TRBJ1-2; 9 bases line up with TRBD1. This CDR3 region has 17 residues. V shed 0 bases, J shed 5 bases, and the junction held 10 bases outside the gene matches. Per the germline V gene, CDR1 is MGHRA and CDR2 is YSYEKL.

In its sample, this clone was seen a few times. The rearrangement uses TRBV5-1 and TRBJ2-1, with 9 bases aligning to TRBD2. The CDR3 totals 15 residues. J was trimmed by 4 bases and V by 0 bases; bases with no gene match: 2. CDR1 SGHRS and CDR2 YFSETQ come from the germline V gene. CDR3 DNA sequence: TGCGCCAGCAGCTTGGGCGGGGGGGGATACAATGAGCAGTTCTTC. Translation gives CASSLGGGGYNEQFF.